The present T cell receptor beta chain was sequenced within a study of T-cell memory formation after mild COVID-19. In the study overall: TCR clusters were largely donor specific. General study findings and limits: Clones from the second wave (peaking day 37) had unconfirmed SARS-CoV-2 specificity.

MiXCR, run by TCRdb on the 5' RACE reads, gives a single entry per CDR3 protein. In the table there are 430,000 or so distinct CDR3 sequences, around a quarter of which are singletons. This CDR3 has 16 residues. CDR1 is KGHDR and CDR2 is SFDVKD in the germline V gene. J gave up 4 bases and V 3 bases, and 2 bases lay outside the gene matches. Regarding this clonotype: Its specificity is not known.

V is TRBV24-1 and J is TRBJ2-3; 14 bases match TRBD2. The receptor was isolated from an adult woman who had mild COVID-19 (a few samples of this study predate the infection). Cell type and time point are not known. Sequencing was carried out using PBMCs or a T cell subset sorted from them (not recorded which). The chain's CDR3 is CATSDRLAGGADTQYF. CDR3 in DNA: TGTGCCACCAGTGATCGACTAGCGGGGGGGGCAGATACGCAGTATTTT.